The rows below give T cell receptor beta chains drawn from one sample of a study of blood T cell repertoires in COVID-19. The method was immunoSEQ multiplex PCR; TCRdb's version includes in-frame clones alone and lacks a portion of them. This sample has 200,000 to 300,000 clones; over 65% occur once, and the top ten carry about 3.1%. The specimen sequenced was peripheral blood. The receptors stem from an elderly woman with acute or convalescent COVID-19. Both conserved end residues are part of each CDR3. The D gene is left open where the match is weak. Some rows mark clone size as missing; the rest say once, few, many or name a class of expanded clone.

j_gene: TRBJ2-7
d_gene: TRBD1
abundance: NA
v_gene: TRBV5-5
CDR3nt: TGTGCCAGCAGCCGCTCTGGGACAGGGGCCTACGAGCAGTACTTC
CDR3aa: CASSRSGTGAYEQYF

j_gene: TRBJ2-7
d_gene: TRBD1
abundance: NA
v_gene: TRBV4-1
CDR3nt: TGCGCCAGCAGCCAACCCGGCCGGGACAGGGGCTACGAGCAGTACTTC
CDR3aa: CASSQPGRDRGYEQYF

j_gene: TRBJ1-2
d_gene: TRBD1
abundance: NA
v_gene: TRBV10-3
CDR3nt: TGTGCCATCAGTCGATCACAGGGGACTAACTATGGCTACACCTTC
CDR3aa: CAISRSQGTNYGYTF

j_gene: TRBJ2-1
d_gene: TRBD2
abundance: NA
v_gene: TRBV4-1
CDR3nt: TGCGCCAGCAGCCATCGCCCGGGACTAGCGGGAGGTCTTGGGGGGGAGCAGTTCTTC
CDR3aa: CASSHRPGLAGGLGGEQFF

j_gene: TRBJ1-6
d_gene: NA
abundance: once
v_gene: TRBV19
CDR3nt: TGTGCCAGTAGTATGTCCCCAACAGGGACGAATTCACCCCTCCACTTT
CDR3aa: CASSMSPTGTNSPLHF

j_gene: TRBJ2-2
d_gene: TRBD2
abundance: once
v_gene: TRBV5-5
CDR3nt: TGTGCCAGCAGCCAACTAGCGGGAGGGACCGGGGAGCTGTTTTTT
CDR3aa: CASSQLAGGTGELFF

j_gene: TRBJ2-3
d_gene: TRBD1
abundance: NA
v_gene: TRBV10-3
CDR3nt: TGTGCCATCAGTGAGGGACAGGGAGGCACAGATACGCAGTATTTT
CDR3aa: CAISEGQGGTDTQYF

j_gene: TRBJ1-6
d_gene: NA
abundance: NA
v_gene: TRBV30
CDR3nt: TGTGCCGCGAGTCAGGGAAGAAGATCACCCCTCCACTTT
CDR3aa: CAASQGRRSPLHF

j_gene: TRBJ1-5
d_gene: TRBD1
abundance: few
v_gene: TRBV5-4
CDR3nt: TGTGCCAGCAGCTTGAAAGTCAGGGACGGACAGGGGCGCAATCAGCCCCAGCATTTT
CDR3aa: CASSLKVRDGQGRNQPQHF

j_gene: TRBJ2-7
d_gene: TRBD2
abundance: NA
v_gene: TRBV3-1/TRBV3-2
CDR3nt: TGTGCCAGCAGCCAACGGGGCGGGGGGGACGAGCAGTACTTC
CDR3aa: CASSQRGGGDEQYF

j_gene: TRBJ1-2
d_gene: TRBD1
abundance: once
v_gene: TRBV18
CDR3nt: TGTGCCAGCTCACCGGACAGGTCTAACTATGGCTACACCTTC
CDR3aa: CASSPDRSNYGYTF

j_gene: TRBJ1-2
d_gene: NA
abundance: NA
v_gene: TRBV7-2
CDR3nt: TGTGCCAGCAGCTTAGGGACAGACCTCTATGGCTACACCTTC
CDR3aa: CASSLGTDLYGYTF

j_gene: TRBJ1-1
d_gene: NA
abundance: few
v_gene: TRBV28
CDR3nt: TGTGCCACAGCCAGGGGCGGGCGCACTGAAGCTTTCTTT
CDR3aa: CATARGGRTEAFF

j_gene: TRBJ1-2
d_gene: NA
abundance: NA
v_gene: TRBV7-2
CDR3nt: TGTGCCAGCAGCCCACAGCTCGGCTACACCTTC
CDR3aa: CASSPQLGYTF

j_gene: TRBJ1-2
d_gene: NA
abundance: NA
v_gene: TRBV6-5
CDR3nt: TGTGCCAGTCGGGGGGGATCTAACTATGGCTACACCTTC
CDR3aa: CASRGGSNYGYTF

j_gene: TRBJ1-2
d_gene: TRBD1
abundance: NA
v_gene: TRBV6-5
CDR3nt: TGTGCCAGCAAAGGGACAGACGTTCGTGGCTATGGCTACACCTTC
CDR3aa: CASKGTDVRGYGYTF

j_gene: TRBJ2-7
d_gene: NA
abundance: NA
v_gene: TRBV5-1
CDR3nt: TGCGCCAGCAGCTTGACCGGGGGGCTAACCTACGAGCAGTACTTC
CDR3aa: CASSLTGGLTYEQYF

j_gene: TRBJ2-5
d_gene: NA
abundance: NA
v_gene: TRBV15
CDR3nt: TGTGCCACCAGCCGCGCGCCCTCTAGCGTTTCAGAGACCCAGTACTTC
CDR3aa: CATSRAPSSVSETQYF

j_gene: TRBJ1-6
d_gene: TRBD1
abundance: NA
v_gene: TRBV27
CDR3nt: TGTGCCAGCAGCCAGCAAGGACAGGGTGGGGGTTCACCCCTCCACTTT
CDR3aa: CASSQQGQGGGSPLHF

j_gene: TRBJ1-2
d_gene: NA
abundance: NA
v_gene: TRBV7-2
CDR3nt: TGTGCCAGCGGGCCAAAGGGAGGCTATGGCTACACCTTC
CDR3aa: CASGPKGGYGYTF

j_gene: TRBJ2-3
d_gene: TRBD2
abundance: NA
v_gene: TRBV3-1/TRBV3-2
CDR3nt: TGTGCCAGCAGCCCGCGAGCGGGAGCGCAGTATTTT
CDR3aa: CASSPRAGAQYF

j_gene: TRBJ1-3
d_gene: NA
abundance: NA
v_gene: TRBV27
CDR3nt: TGTGCCAGCGGGCCGTCTGGTAACTCTGGAAACACCATATATTTT
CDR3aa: CASGPSGNSGNTIYF

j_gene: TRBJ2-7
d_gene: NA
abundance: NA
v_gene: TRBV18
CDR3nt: TGTGCCAGCTCACCACCTAACAGGGCGTACGAGCAGTACTTC
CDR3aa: CASSPPNRAYEQYF

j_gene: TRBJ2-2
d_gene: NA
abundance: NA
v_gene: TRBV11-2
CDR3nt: TGTGCCAGCAGCTCAGGGCCGGGCACCGGGGAGCTGTTTTTT
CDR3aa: CASSSGPGTGELFF

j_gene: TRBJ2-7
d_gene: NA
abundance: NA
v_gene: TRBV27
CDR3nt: TGTGCCAGCAGTTTATCGGCAGGGTTACGGTACGAGCAGTACTTC
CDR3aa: CASSLSAGLRYEQYF

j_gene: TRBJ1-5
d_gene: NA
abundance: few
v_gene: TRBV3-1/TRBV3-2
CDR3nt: TGTGCCAGCAGCCAGGGAGGTTATAGCAATCAGCCCCAGCATTTT
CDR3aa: CASSQGGYSNQPQHF

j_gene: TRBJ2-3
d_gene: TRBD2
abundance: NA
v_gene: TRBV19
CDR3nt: TGTGCCAGTCAGGGGCGGGAGGGGAGTCCAGATACGCAGTATTTT
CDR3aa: CASQGREGSPDTQYF

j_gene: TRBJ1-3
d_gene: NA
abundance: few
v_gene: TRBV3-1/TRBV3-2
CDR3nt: TGTGCCAGCAGCCAAGATTCTACGAGCTCTGGAAACACCATATATTTT
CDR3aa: CASSQDSTSSGNTIYF

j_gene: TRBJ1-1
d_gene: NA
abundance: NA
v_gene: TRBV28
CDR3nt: TGTGCCAGCAGTTTATTTTGGGGGGACACTGAAGCTTTCTTT
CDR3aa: CASSLFWGDTEAFF

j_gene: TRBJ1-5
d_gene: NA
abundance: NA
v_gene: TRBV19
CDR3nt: TGTGCCAGTAGTCCCAGACAGAGTAATCAGCCCCAGCATTTT
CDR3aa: CASSPRQSNQPQHF

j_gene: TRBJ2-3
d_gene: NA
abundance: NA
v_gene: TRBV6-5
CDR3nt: TGTGCCAGCAGTTACCGTCAGGACACAGATACGCAGTATTTT
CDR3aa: CASSYRQDTDTQYF

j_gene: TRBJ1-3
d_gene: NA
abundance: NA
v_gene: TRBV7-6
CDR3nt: TGTGCCAGCAGCTTAGGAGCAGGAAACACCATATATTTT
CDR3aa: CASSLGAGNTIYF

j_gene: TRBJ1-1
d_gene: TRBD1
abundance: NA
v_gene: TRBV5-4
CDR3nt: TGTGCCAGCAGCTTGGATTGGACAGGGGGAGGCACTGAAGCTTTCTTT
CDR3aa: CASSLDWTGGGTEAFF

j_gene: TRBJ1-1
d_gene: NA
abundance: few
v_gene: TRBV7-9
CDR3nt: TGTGCCAGCAGCTTGGCCAGGGTGAGCACTGAAGCTTTCTTT
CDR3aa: CASSLARVSTEAFF

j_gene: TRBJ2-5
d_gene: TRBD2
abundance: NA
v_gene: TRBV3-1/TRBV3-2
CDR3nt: TGTGCCAGCAGCCTGGGACTAGCGGGAGGGTCCGAGACCCAGTACTTC
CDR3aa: CASSLGLAGGSETQYF

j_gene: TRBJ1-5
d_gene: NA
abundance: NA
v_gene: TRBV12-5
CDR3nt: TGTGCTAGTGGTTTGCATGGCAGTTATAGCAATCAGCCCCAGCATTTT
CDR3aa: CASGLHGSYSNQPQHF

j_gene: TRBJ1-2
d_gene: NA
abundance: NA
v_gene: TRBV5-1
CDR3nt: TGCGCCAGCAGCTTGGATCGGAACTATGGCTACACCTTC
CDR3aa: CASSLDRNYGYTF

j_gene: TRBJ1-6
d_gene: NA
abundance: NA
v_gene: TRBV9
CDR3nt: TGTGCCAGCAGCGCGGGGGGAGTTTCACCCCTCCACTTT
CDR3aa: CASSAGGVSPLHF

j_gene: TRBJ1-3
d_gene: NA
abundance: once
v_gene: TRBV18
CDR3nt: TGTGCCAGCTCACCCGGGGAACTCATCGCCTGGCGGGGAAACACCATATATTTT
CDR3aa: CASSPGELIAWRGNTIYF

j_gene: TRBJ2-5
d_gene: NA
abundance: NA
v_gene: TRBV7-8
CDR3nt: TGTGCCAGCAGCCGGGACAATCGTCAAGAGACCCAGTACTTC
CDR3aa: CASSRDNRQETQYF

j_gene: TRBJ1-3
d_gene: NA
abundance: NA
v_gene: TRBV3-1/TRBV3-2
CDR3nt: TGTGCCAGCAGCCAAGGCGGGGGCGGAAACACCATATATTTT
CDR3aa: CASSQGGGGNTIYF

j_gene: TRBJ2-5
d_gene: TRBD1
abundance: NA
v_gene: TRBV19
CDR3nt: TGTGCCAGTAGCAGGGGACAGGGAGGTGAGACCCAGTACTTC
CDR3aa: CASSRGQGGETQYF

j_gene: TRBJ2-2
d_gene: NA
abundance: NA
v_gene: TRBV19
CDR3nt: TGTGCCAGTAGCAGCCCTACAGGGAAGGCGAACACCGGGGAGCTGTTTTTT
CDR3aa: CASSSPTGKANTGELFF

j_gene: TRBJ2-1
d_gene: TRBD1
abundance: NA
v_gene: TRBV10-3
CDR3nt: TGTGCCATCAGTGCGGGACAGGGGGGGTACAATGAGCAGTTCTTC
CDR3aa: CAISAGQGGYNEQFF

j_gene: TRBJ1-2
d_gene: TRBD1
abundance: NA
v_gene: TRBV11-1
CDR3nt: TGTGCCAGCAGCTTGGGACAGAGCTATGGCTACACCTTC
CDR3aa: CASSLGQSYGYTF

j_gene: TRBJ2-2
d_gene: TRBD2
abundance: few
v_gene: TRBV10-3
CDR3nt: TGTGCCATTAGGACTAGCGGGAACACCGGGGAGCTGTTTTTT
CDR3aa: CAIRTSGNTGELFF

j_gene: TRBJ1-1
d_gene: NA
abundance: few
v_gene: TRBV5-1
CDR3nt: TGCGCCAGCAGGCCCCAGGGAAGGAGGACAGAGTCGGCTGAAGCTTTCTTT
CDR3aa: CASRPQGRRTESAEAFF

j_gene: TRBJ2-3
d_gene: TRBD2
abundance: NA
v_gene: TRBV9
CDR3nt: TGTGCCAGCAGCCCCCGGACTAGCGGTTTACAGTATTTT
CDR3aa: CASSPRTSGLQYF